The 12 T cell receptor beta chains in this list originate from one sample, sequenced in a study of T cell responses to AZD1222 COVID-19 vaccine. The repertoire was sequenced with immunoSEQ multiplex PCR; TCRdb's copy has only in-frame clones and lacks some. The table shows under 200,000 clones, with around 90% occurring only once. The sample consisted of peripheral blood, taken on day 0 of AZD1222 vaccination. These receptors were taken from an adult in good health.

This CDR3 reads CASSARTGFGQPQHF. DNA for the CDR3: TGTGCCAGTAGTGCCCGGACAGGGTTTGGTCAGCCCCAGCATTTT. The chain links TRBV19 to TRBJ1-5; the match to TRBD1 covers 8 bases. V shed 5 bases and J 6 bases; nucleotides not matched to a gene: 9. CDR3 length equals 15 residues. Germline CDR1 is LNHDA and CDR2 is SQIVND (reference sequence).

The chain carries TRBV2 and TRBJ1-1, with D possibly being TRBD1 (6 bases). This CDR3 has 14 amino acids. The V end was cut by 6 bases, the J end by 0 bases, with 11 bases between. CDR1 SNHLY and CDR2 FYNNEI come from the germline V gene. The CDR3 is CASSLGALNTEAFF. Here the CDR3 DNA reads TGTGCCAGCAGCCTGGGGGCCCTGAACACTGAAGCTTTCTTT.

The V gene is TRBV27, the J gene TRBJ1-1, with D uncertain. Trimming removed 5 bases from V and 6 bases from J, with 13 bases in between. Germline CDR1 reads MNHEY; CDR2 reads SMNVEV (reference sequence). The CDR3 contains 13 residues. CDR3 sequence: CASSPETRPEAFF. The CDR3 DNA reads as TGTGCCAGCAGTCCAGAGACCAGACCTGAAGCTTTCTTT.

This chain uses TRBV6-2 or TRBV6-3 with TRBJ1-1, with a possible D match to TRBD1 (5 bases). The germline gives CDR1 MNHEY, CDR2 SVGEGT. V lost 2 bases and J lost 3, with 13 bases in between. The CDR3 consists of 15 residues. Written as DNA, the CDR3 is TGTGCCAGCAGTTACCTGGGGGGTGCGGACACTGAAGCTTTCTTT. Its translation: CASSYLGGADTEAFF.

The CDR3 sequence: CASSYQTGIVEQYF. In DNA form, the CDR3 reads TGTGCCAGCAGTTACCAGACAGGGATAGTTGAGCAGTACTTC. The rearrangement uses TRBV6-2 or TRBV6-3 and TRBJ2-7, with 7 bases lining up with TRBD1. CDR1 MNHEY and CDR2 SVGEGT come from the germline V gene. The CDR3 loop spans 14 amino acids. The V gene end was trimmed by 2 bases and the J gene end by 7 bases; junction bases not matched to a gene: 8.

The V gene is TRBV5-8, the J gene TRBJ1-3; 8 bases are shared with TRBD1. CDR3 size: 16 residues. Germline CDR1 and CDR2: SGHTS and YDEGEE. V trimming: 4 bases; J trimming: 1 base; junction bases outside the gene matches: 7. The CDR3 sequence is CASSQGAVVSGNTIYF. The DNA of the CDR3 is TGTGCCAGCAGCCAGGGGGCCGTAGTGTCTGGAAACACCATATATTTT.

The chain is built from TRBV19 and TRBJ1-1; possible D gene TRBD1, 5 bases. V was shortened by 4 bases and J by 0 bases, with 15 bases between the two germline ends. CDR3 size: 16 residues. Germline values: CDR1 LNHDA, CDR2 SQIVND (reference sequence). The CDR3 here is CASSTRGRRMNTEAFF. The CDR3 coding sequence is TGTGCCAGTAGTACCCGGGGCCGTCGGATGAACACTGAAGCTTTCTTT.

J is TRBJ1-1 and V is TRBV29-1; 9 bases match TRBD1. Germline CDR1 is SQVTM and CDR2 is ANQGSEA. The CDR3 has 14 residues. The V gene end was trimmed by 2 bases and the J gene end by 10 bases; junction bases not matched to a gene: 11. CDR3 nucleotide sequence: TGCAGCGTTGAATCCATACAGGGGGCTCAGGGAGCTTTCTTT. Translated, it gives CSVESIQGAQGAFF.

The chain joins TRBV19 to TRBJ1-5; 7 bases are shared with TRBD1. J was trimmed by 4 bases and V by 7 bases; bases with no gene match: 13. The CDR3 loop spans 16 amino acids. Germline V gene sequence: CDR1 LNHDA, CDR2 SQIVND (reference sequence). In DNA, the CDR3 is TGTGCCAGTAAGGGTCAGGGGGGATTTGGTAATCAGCCCCAGCATTTT. As protein: CASKGQGGFGNQPQHF.

Of note for this clone: Relative to the germline gene, one junction end is altered; a read error may explain this. This chain joins TRBV6-1 and TRBJ1-5; D unresolved. Germline V gene sequence: CDR1 MNHNS, CDR2 SASEGT. The CDR3 spans 11 residues. CDR3 nucleotide sequence: TGTGCCAGCAGTGAAGCAGGGAGAAGGGATTTT. Amino acid sequence: CASSEAGRRDF.

This chain joins TRBV6-2 or TRBV6-3 and TRBJ1-2; D call uncertain. From germline, CDR1 is MNHEY and CDR2 SVGEGT. The CDR3 runs 13 residues. V lost 6 bases, J lost 8 bases, and 16 bases lay in between. In nucleotides, the CDR3 is TGTGCCAGCAGCCGGGATCCGGCGGGGGGCTACACCTTC. Encoded protein: CASSRDPAGGYTF.

This clone was seen a few times. Relative to the germline gene, one junction end is altered; a read error may explain this. The chain has TRBV5-4 and TRBJ2-7, with 9 bases lining up with TRBD1. The CDR3 is 16 residues long. From germline, CDR1 is SGHNT and CDR2 YYREEE (reference sequence). The chain's CDR3 is CASSLAGTGSLPGEDF. CDR3 in DNA: TGTGCCAGCAGCTTGGCTGGGACAGGGTCCCTTCCGGGGGAGGACTTC.